Following are 15 T cell receptor beta chains from one sample sequenced in a study of T cell responses to AZD1222 COVID-19 vaccine. Sequenced by immunoSEQ multiplex PCR; TCRdb stores in-frame clones only, minus some. The profile shows fewer than 110,000 clones, just over 90% of them singletons. The sequencing here drew on peripheral blood, taken 28 days after the second AZD1222 dose. The receptor set was obtained from an adult who received the AZD1222 COVID-19 vaccine.

The chain combines TRBV28 with TRBJ2-3; 11 bases match TRBD2. CDR1 MDHEN and CDR2 SYDVKM come from the germline V gene. This CDR3 has 19 residues. V lost 5 bases, J lost 4 bases, and 17 bases stayed unmatched. The CDR3 region has the DNA TGTGCCAGCAGTGACGACCCTCCTCCTAGCGGGGGGAGCTCAGATACGCAGTATTTT. It translates to CASSDDPPPSGGSSDTQYF.

The V gene is TRBV27, the J gene TRBJ1-5; D not resolved. Trimming cost V 7 bases and J 9 bases, with 7 bases left between them. Per germline, CDR1 MNHEY and CDR2 SMNVEV (reference sequence). The CDR3 has 10 residues. The CDR3 DNA sequence: TGTGCCAGCATTGACCGGCCCCAGCATTTT. Protein product: CASIDRPQHF.

V is TRBV15 and J is TRBJ2-3, with a possible D match to TRBD2 (6 bases). Germline V lookup: CDR1 LNHNV, CDR2 YYDKDF (reference sequence). This CDR3 has 16 amino acids. V lost 5 bases and J 2 bases, leaving 17 bases between the germline ends. CDR3 protein: CATSRSGTGTTDTQYF. Here the CDR3 DNA reads TGTGCCACCAGCCGATCCGGGACTGGAACCACAGATACGCAGTATTTT.

The CDR3 region is CASRGETGANTGELFF. As DNA, the CDR3 is TGTGCCAGCAGAGGGGAGACAGGGGCAAACACCGGGGAGCTGTTTTTT. This chain uses TRBV5-6 with TRBJ2-2; 8 nucleotides line up with TRBD1. The CDR3 has 16 amino acids. The germline gives CDR1 SGHDT, CDR2 YYEEEE. Trimming cost V 5 bases and J 2 bases; bases outside gene matches: 8.

The V and J genes are TRBV5-1 and TRBJ2-1; the match to TRBD2 covers 7 bases. The V and J ends lost 4 bases and 7 bases, in that order; junction bases with no gene match: 17. The CDR3 extends over 17 amino acids. Germline CDR1 is SGHRS and CDR2 is YFSETQ. CDR3 nucleotides: TGCGCCAGCAGCGCGACGACTAGCATACTTCAAGGGAATGAGCAGTTCTTC. Translated: CASSATTSILQGNEQFF.

The chain combines TRBV18 with TRBJ2-3, with 9 nucleotides matching TRBD2. CDR1 KGHSH and CDR2 LQKENI come from the germline V gene. J was trimmed by 2 bases and V by 3 bases; bases with no gene match: 3. The CDR3 extends over 15 amino acids. The chain's CDR3 is CASSPLAGPTDTQYF. Written as DNA, the CDR3 is TGTGCCAGCTCACCCCTAGCGGGACCCACAGATACGCAGTATTTT.

This clone has only one observation. The V and J genes are TRBV7-9 and TRBJ2-5; D possibly matches TRBD1 or TRBD2 (5 bases each). CDR3 length equals 15 residues. Trimming cost V 2 bases and J 4 bases, with 14 bases left between them. Germline-derived CDR1 and CDR2 are SEHNR and FQNEAQ (reference sequence). CDR3 coding DNA: TGTGCCAGCAGCTTACTGCAGGGACGGGGAGAGACCCAGTACTTC. Amino acids: CASSLLQGRGETQYF.

The chain has TRBV11-2 and TRBJ1-2; D unresolved. Germline V lookup: CDR1 SGHAT, CDR2 FQNNGV. Trimming cost V 2 bases and J 1 base, with 11 bases left between them. The CDR3 has 15 residues. CDR3 DNA: TGTGCCAGCAGCTTATCCCGTGGGGATAACTATGGCTACACCTTC. It is translated as CASSLSRGDNYGYTF.

V is TRBV15 and J is TRBJ2-2, with 11 bases that match TRBD1. The CDR3 length is 15 residues. Germline CDR1 is LNHNV and CDR2 is YYDKDF (reference sequence). Trimming at V came to 11 bases and at J to 4 bases, leaving 9 bases not matched to a gene. The CDR3 nucleotides are TGTGCCGCCTCCCGGGGACAGGGGGTCACCGGGGAGCTGTTTTTT. This sequence encodes CAASRGQGVTGELFF.

The V call is TRBV6-2 or TRBV6-3, the J call TRBJ2-2; TRBD1 might be the D (5 bases). The CDR3 extends over 14 amino acids. V shed 4 bases and J shed 4 bases, with 10 bases lying between them. From germline, CDR1 is MNHEY and CDR2 SVGEGT. CDR3 loop: CASSFQGATGELFF. CDR3 nucleotides: TGTGCCAGCAGTTTCCAGGGTGCCACCGGGGAGCTGTTTTTT.

The J gene is TRBJ1-5, the V gene TRBV3-1 (or the pseudogene TRBV3-2); D remains unclear. Germline loops: CDR1 LGHDT, CDR2 YNNKEL (reference sequence). The CDR3 runs to 15 residues. V lost 0 bases and J lost 11, with 17 bases in between. The CDR3 nucleotides read TGTGCCAGCAGCCAAGACGTGGGCCAGATAAGGACCCAGCATTTT. It encodes CASSQDVGQIRTQHF.

The chain combines TRBV5-8 with TRBJ1-2; tentative D call: TRBD1 (6 bases). The germline CDR1 and CDR2 sequences are SGHTS and YDEGEE. Trimming removed 1 base from V and 4 bases from J, with 11 bases in between. This CDR3 comprises 14 residues. The CDR3 is CASSLLGASYGYTF. CDR3 DNA sequence: TGTGCCAGCAGCTTGTTGGGGGCTAGCTATGGCTACACCTTC.

This rearrangement joins TRBV7-9 to TRBJ2-3; perhaps D is TRBD1 or TRBD2 (5 bases each). V shed 5 bases and J shed 0 bases, with 9 bases lying between them. This CDR3 comprises 14 residues. CDR1 and CDR2 (germline): SEHNR, FQNEAQ (reference sequence). CDR3 sequence: CASSLGRSTDTQYF. CDR3 sequence (DNA): TGTGCCAGCAGCCTGGGACGGAGCACAGATACGCAGTATTTT.

The chain couples TRBV3-1 (or the pseudogene TRBV3-2) to TRBJ1-5, with D maybe TRBD1 (5 bases). The V end was cut by 2 bases, the J end by 6 bases, with 11 bases between. Germline V lookup: CDR1 LGHDT, CDR2 YNNKEL (reference sequence). This CDR3 contains 14 residues. The CDR3 sequence: CASSQNPGSQPQHF. The CDR3 DNA reads TGTGCCAGCAGCCAAAACCCAGGGTCTCAGCCCCAGCATTTT.

This clone has a handful of counts. The V call is TRBV7-2, the J call TRBJ1-2; no reliable D call. Germline V CDR1 and CDR2: SGHTA, FQGNSA. Between the trimmed V and J ends, which lost 5 bases and 0 bases, there was a span of 13 bases. There are 15 residues in the CDR3. CDR3 protein: CASSPRTDSNYGYTF. In DNA, the CDR3 is TGTGCCAGCAGCCCCCGGACGGATTCTAACTATGGCTACACCTTC.